This T cell receptor beta chain emerged from a study of blood T cell repertoires in COVID-19. In the study overall: There were acute and convalescent COVID-19 samples, and they came from the United States, Italy and Spain.

In germline, CDR1 is LGHDT, CDR2 YNNKEL (reference sequence). The CDR3 runs to 15 residues. Unmatched junction bases numbered 3, after V lost 5 bases and J lost 0 bases. Authors' processing steps: Nucleated cell number was recorded as an estimate derived from reference gene primer amplification. Sequenced by immunoSEQ multiplex PCR; TCRdb stores in-frame clones only, minus some. The V and J calls and clone size come from that table; D and trimming were worked out from the DNA. There are about 52,000 clones in the sample; over 85% occur only once, and approximately 8.1% lies in the top ten. The chain uses TRBV3-1 (or the pseudogene TRBV3-2) and TRBJ2-7; TRBD2 aligns across 11 bases. Material: peripheral blood. This TCR was recovered from a man aged 80 or over with active or convalescent COVID-19. The CDR3 DNA is TGTGCCAGCAGCGAACTAGCGGGGGCCTCCTACGAGCAGTACTTC. Residues: CASSELAGASYEQYF.